These T cell receptor beta chains were read from a single sample in a study of T cell repertoires in cytomegalovirus infection. No cognate antigen is known for these TCRs. TCRdb ran MiXCR on the reads and lists one entry per CDR3 protein. The sample records fewer than 900,000 distinct CDR3 sequences, 29% being singletons. The sequenced sample was cultured CD8+ T cells from PBMCs, obtained from culture after CMV antigen stimulation. These receptors all stem from a human donor in good health (CMV status not recorded). Some clones in this sample may be carry-over from other donors' samples. CDR3s include the opening cysteine and the closing phenylalanine or tryptophan. The D gene is left open where the match is weak. For some rows the clone size is stated as once, few or many, or as a class when expanded; others skip it.

clone size: NA
D gene: NA
V gene: TRBV12-3/TRBV12-4
J gene: TRBJ1-5
CDR3 DNA: TGTGCCAGCAGTTTTTGGGAAGCTAATCAGCCCCAGCATTTT
CDR3 protein: CASSFWEANQPQHF

clone size: NA
D gene: NA
V gene: TRBV2
J gene: TRBJ1-6
CDR3 DNA: TGTGCCAGCAGTGGGACCGCCGCTCTGGATAATTCACCCCTCCACTTT
CDR3 protein: CASSGTAALDNSPLHF

clone size: NA
D gene: TRBD1
V gene: TRBV6-5
J gene: TRBJ2-2
CDR3 DNA: TGTGCCAGCGGAGGACAGGGGGCCTCCGGGGAGCTGTTTTTT
CDR3 protein: CASGGQGASGELFF

clone size: NA
D gene: NA
V gene: TRBV7-6
J gene: TRBJ2-2
CDR3 DNA: TGTGCCAGCAGCCCAGACCTCGGACAGACCGGGGAGCTGTTTTTT
CDR3 protein: CASSPDLGQTGELFF

clone size: NA
D gene: NA
V gene: TRBV19
J gene: TRBJ2-2
CDR3 DNA: TGTGCCAGTAGTATATCCCCTGATATCAACACCGGGGAGCTGTTTTTT
CDR3 protein: CASSISPDINTGELFF

clone size: few
D gene: TRBD1
V gene: TRBV12-3/TRBV12-4
J gene: TRBJ2-5
CDR3 DNA: TGTGCCAGCAGTACCGACAGGGGGCCTCAAGAGACCCAGTACTTC
CDR3 protein: CASSTDRGPQETQYF

clone size: few
D gene: NA
V gene: TRBV27
J gene: TRBJ1-6
CDR3 DNA: TGTGCCAGCAGTTTGACAGGCCATAATTCACCCCTCCACTTT
CDR3 protein: CASSLTGHNSPLHF

clone size: NA
D gene: TRBD1
V gene: TRBV18
J gene: TRBJ1-1
CDR3 DNA: TGTGCCAGCTCACCACTGGGACAGAAGAACACTGAAGCTTTCTTT
CDR3 protein: CASSPLGQKNTEAFF

clone size: NA
D gene: TRBD2
V gene: TRBV2
J gene: TRBJ2-5
CDR3 DNA: TGTGCCAGCATGTGGACTAGCGGGGACCAAGAGACCCAGTACTTC
CDR3 protein: CASMWTSGDQETQYF

clone size: once
D gene: TRBD1
V gene: TRBV24-1
J gene: TRBJ2-3
CDR3 DNA: TGTGCCACCAGTGATGAGGGGACAGGCAAGCGGGATACGCAGTATTTT
CDR3 protein: CATSDEGTGKRDTQYF

clone size: few
D gene: NA
V gene: TRBV7-2
J gene: TRBJ2-5
CDR3 DNA: TGTGCCAGCAGCTTAAAGGGGGGGCCTGTTCAGACCCAGTACTTC
CDR3 protein: CASSLKGGPVQTQYF

clone size: few
D gene: NA
V gene: TRBV20-1
J gene: TRBJ1-5
CDR3 DNA: TGCAGTGCTTTACTCCGATATAGCAATCAGCCCCAGCATTTT
CDR3 protein: CSALLRYSNQPQHF

clone size: many
D gene: NA
V gene: TRBV28
J gene: TRBJ2-1
CDR3 DNA: TGTGCCAGCAGCTTGACAGTTTACAATGAGCAGTTCTTC
CDR3 protein: CASSLTVYNEQFF

clone size: NA
D gene: TRBD2
V gene: TRBV6-1
J gene: TRBJ2-5
CDR3 DNA: TGTGCCAGCAGCCCAAGACTAGCGCAAGAGACCCAGTACTTC
CDR3 protein: CASSPRLAQETQYF

clone size: NA
D gene: NA
V gene: TRBV4-1
J gene: TRBJ1-5
CDR3 DNA: TGCGCCAGCAGCCAAGATCGGGATCAGCCCCAGCATTTT
CDR3 protein: CASSQDRDQPQHF

clone size: NA
D gene: NA
V gene: TRBV7-9
J gene: TRBJ2-2
CDR3 DNA: TGTGCCAGCAGCCCGCAGAACGCCCCCACCGGGGAGCTGTTTTTT
CDR3 protein: CASSPQNAPTGELFF

clone size: few
D gene: NA
V gene: TRBV27
J gene: TRBJ1-1
CDR3 DNA: TGTGCCAGCAGGACACCCGGGGTACGGGGAGAAAGGGGCCTTGAAGCTTTCTTT
CDR3 protein: CASRTPGVRGERGLEAFF

clone size: NA
D gene: TRBD1
V gene: TRBV29-1
J gene: TRBJ2-3
CDR3 DNA: TGCAGCGTTGAAGTGAGGAGGGACAGGAGTTACACAGATACGCAGTATTTT
CDR3 protein: CSVEVRRDRSYTDTQYF

clone size: few
D gene: TRBD2
V gene: TRBV27
J gene: TRBJ2-5
CDR3 DNA: TGTGCCAGCAGCCCTATTAAACTAGCGGGGGGGATTATTTTTCAAGAGACCCAGTACTTC
CDR3 protein: CASSPIKLAGGIIFQETQYF

clone size: few
D gene: NA
V gene: TRBV7-9
J gene: TRBJ1-3
CDR3 DNA: TGTGCCAGCAGCTTGTCCCCCGGTCCTGGAAACACCATATATTTT
CDR3 protein: CASSLSPGPGNTIYF

clone size: few
D gene: NA
V gene: TRBV19
J gene: TRBJ1-1
CDR3 DNA: TGTGCCAGCCAGACGAGCACTGAAGCTTTCTTT
CDR3 protein: CASQTSTEAFF

clone size: few
D gene: TRBD1
V gene: TRBV4-2
J gene: TRBJ2-7
CDR3 DNA: TGTGCCAGCAGCGCGAGGACAGGGGGCGGAAGGGACGGGGGCGACGAGCAGTACTTC
CDR3 protein: CASSARTGGGRDGGDEQYF

clone size: few
D gene: TRBD1
V gene: TRBV6-6
J gene: TRBJ1-2
CDR3 DNA: TGTGCCAGCAGATCCCCTCGGACAGGGATTAACTATGGCTACACCTTC
CDR3 protein: CASRSPRTGINYGYTF

clone size: few
D gene: NA
V gene: TRBV12-3/TRBV12-4
J gene: TRBJ1-1
CDR3 DNA: TGTGCCAGCAGTTTTGGGACTACCTCCCAAGCTTTCTTT
CDR3 protein: CASSFGTTSQAFF

clone size: NA
D gene: NA
V gene: TRBV2
J gene: TRBJ2-3
CDR3 DNA: TGTGCCAGCAATTCAGGATTACCCACAGATACGCAGTATTTT
CDR3 protein: CASNSGLPTDTQYF

clone size: NA
D gene: NA
V gene: TRBV7-9
J gene: TRBJ2-3
CDR3 DNA: TGTGCCAGCAGCTACCGGGACACTCCTCAACTTCAGGCTACGCAGTATTTT
CDR3 protein: CASSYRDTPQLQATQYF

clone size: NA
D gene: TRBD2
V gene: TRBV7-9
J gene: TRBJ2-3
CDR3 DNA: TGTGCCAGCAGCCTCCCGACTAGCGGGGTCCGCGATACGCAGTATTTT
CDR3 protein: CASSLPTSGVRDTQYF

clone size: NA
D gene: NA
V gene: TRBV7-4
J gene: TRBJ2-7
CDR3 DNA: TGTGCCACCTCGCTTCCATCCTTCTACGAGCAGTACTTC
CDR3 protein: CATSLPSFYEQYF

clone size: few
D gene: NA
V gene: TRBV29-1
J gene: TRBJ2-7
CDR3 DNA: TGCAGCGTTGACCACGGGGACTACGAGCAGTACTTC
CDR3 protein: CSVDHGDYEQYF

clone size: NA
D gene: NA
V gene: TRBV7-3
J gene: TRBJ1-1
CDR3 DNA: TGTGCCAGCAGCTCCGGGGGTACGGCAGCTTTCTTT
CDR3 protein: CASSSGGTAAFF

clone size: few
D gene: NA
V gene: TRBV6-5
J gene: TRBJ1-2
CDR3 DNA: TGTGCCACCAACAGTCGGGCACGACAACCGGGTGGCTACACCTTC
CDR3 protein: CATNSRARQPGGYTF

clone size: NA
D gene: NA
V gene: TRBV5-3
J gene: TRBJ2-1
CDR3 DNA: TGTGCCAGCAGCCAGCACAACAATGAGCAGTTCTTC
CDR3 protein: CASSQHNNEQFF

clone size: NA
D gene: NA
V gene: TRBV4-2
J gene: TRBJ2-3
CDR3 DNA: TGTGCCAGCAGCCAAGAAGTGGGCACAGATACGCAGTATTTT
CDR3 protein: CASSQEVGTDTQYF

clone size: NA
D gene: NA
V gene: TRBV11-3
J gene: TRBJ1-6
CDR3 DNA: TGTGCCAGCAGCTTAGGGCAGGGCGGTCTCGGTTCACCCCTCCACTTT
CDR3 protein: CASSLGQGGLGSPLHF

clone size: few
D gene: TRBD2
V gene: TRBV7-8
J gene: TRBJ2-7
CDR3 DNA: TGTGCCAGCCGCAGAGCGGGGGGCCCGAGCTCCTACGAGCAGTACTTC
CDR3 protein: CASRRAGGPSSYEQYF

clone size: few
D gene: NA
V gene: TRBV12-5
J gene: TRBJ2-7
CDR3 DNA: TGTGCTAGTGGTTTCCTGTCAGAACCAAGCTCCTACGAGCAGTACTTC
CDR3 protein: CASGFLSEPSSYEQYF

clone size: NA
D gene: NA
V gene: TRBV5-6
J gene: TRBJ1-2
CDR3 DNA: TGTGCCAGCAGCTTTCCAGGGAGGCCTTCTAACTATGGCTACACCTTC
CDR3 protein: CASSFPGRPSNYGYTF

clone size: NA
D gene: TRBD1
V gene: TRBV7-3
J gene: TRBJ1-1
CDR3 DNA: TGTGCCAGCAGCCCAGAAGGGACAGGGGGTATTAACACTGAAGCTTTCTTT
CDR3 protein: CASSPEGTGGINTEAFF

clone size: NA
D gene: TRBD2
V gene: TRBV7-3
J gene: TRBJ2-1
CDR3 DNA: TGTGCCAGCAGCTTAACCGCGGGGGGGCAAAATGAGCAGTTCTTC
CDR3 protein: CASSLTAGGQNEQFF

clone size: few
D gene: NA
V gene: TRBV7-8
J gene: TRBJ1-1
CDR3 DNA: TGTGCCAGCACCCCGAGGAAAACTGAAGCTTTCTTT
CDR3 protein: CASTPRKTEAFF

clone size: few
D gene: TRBD1
V gene: TRBV7-2
J gene: TRBJ2-1
CDR3 DNA: TGTGCCAGCAGCTGGACAGGGACGGCCTACAATGAGCAGTTCTTC
CDR3 protein: CASSWTGTAYNEQFF

clone size: few
D gene: NA
V gene: TRBV10-3
J gene: TRBJ2-3
CDR3 DNA: TGTGCCACCGGGGAGGGCACAGATACGCAGTATTTT
CDR3 protein: CATGEGTDTQYF

clone size: once
D gene: TRBD1
V gene: TRBV9
J gene: TRBJ2-1
CDR3 DNA: TGTGCCAGCAGCGGTACAGGGGCAAACTCCTACAATGAGCAGTTCTTC
CDR3 protein: CASSGTGANSYNEQFF

clone size: NA
D gene: NA
V gene: TRBV2
J gene: TRBJ2-6
CDR3 DNA: TGTGCCAGCAGTGATCCAATCACGGGGGCCAACGTCCTGACTTTC
CDR3 protein: CASSDPITGANVLTF

clone size: once
D gene: NA
V gene: TRBV29-1
J gene: TRBJ2-7
CDR3 DNA: TGCAGCGTTGAAAGGGACAACAACTACGAGCAGTACTTC
CDR3 protein: CSVERDNNYEQYF

clone size: NA
D gene: TRBD1
V gene: TRBV9
J gene: TRBJ1-1
CDR3 DNA: TGTGCCAGCAGCGAGCCGACGGACAGGGTGAACACTGAAGCTTTCTTT
CDR3 protein: CASSEPTDRVNTEAFF

clone size: NA
D gene: NA
V gene: TRBV20-1
J gene: TRBJ2-3
CDR3 DNA: TGCAGTGCCACGGGCCGAAGCACAGATACGCAGTATTTT
CDR3 protein: CSATGRSTDTQYF

clone size: NA
D gene: NA
V gene: TRBV4-1
J gene: TRBJ1-4
CDR3 DNA: TGCGCCAGCAGCCCCCAAAAAAGGACAGCTGAAAAACTGTTTTTT
CDR3 protein: CASSPQKRTAEKLFF

clone size: NA
D gene: NA
V gene: TRBV27
J gene: TRBJ1-2
CDR3 DNA: TGTGCCAGCAGTTTTGGACCCACGGATGGCTACACCTTC
CDR3 protein: CASSFGPTDGYTF

clone size: few
D gene: NA
V gene: TRBV9
J gene: TRBJ1-6
CDR3 DNA: TGTGCCAGCAGCGTAGACAGTTACTATAGGGGATCACCCCTCCACTTT
CDR3 protein: CASSVDSYYRGSPLHF

clone size: NA
D gene: NA
V gene: TRBV25-1
J gene: TRBJ2-5
CDR3 DNA: TGTGCCAGCAGTGAAACTGTAGGGGCCCCTAAAGAGACCCAGTACTTC
CDR3 protein: CASSETVGAPKETQYF